This T cell receptor (beta chain) was observed in a study of human T cells and chemical hapten exposure. Study background: Chiefly female patients presented with alopecia areata, totalis or universalis.

Trimming took off 5 bases at V and 4 bases at J, with 11 bases between the two ends. Germline CDR1 reads PRHDT; CDR2 reads FYEKMQ (reference sequence). This CDR3 is 13 amino acids long. Specified time point: patch test 3, about 24 weeks after DPC sensitization. The treatment was: therapeutic diphenylcyclopropenone sensitization with weekly scalp DPC. RNA extraction used unfractionated whole blood as the source of total RNA. This clonotype was found a few times. TCRdb reanalysed the RACE reads using MiXCR and keeps one entry per CDR3 protein. The sample yields roughly 90,000 distinct CDR3 sequences, about 11% seen once.

This material consisted of whole blood, taken in connection with sensitization to the hapten diphenylcyclopropenone (DPC). The V gene is TRBV13, the J gene TRBJ2-5; perhaps TRBD2 as D (6 bases). The sequence derives from a woman aged 30 to 39 with alopecia areata. Some clones in this sample may be carry-over from other donors' samples. CDR3 in DNA: TGTGCCAGCAGCCTATCCGGGAGAGAGACCCAGTACTTC. Its translation is CASSLSGRETQYF. The full variable domain, in which reference TRBV13 and TRBJ2-5 provide the parts outside the CDR3, is AAGVIQSPRHLIKEKRETATLKCYPIPRHDTVYWYQQGPGQDPQFLISFYEKMQSDKGSIPDRFSAQQFSDYHSELNMSSLELGDSALYFCASSLSGRETQYFGPGTRLLVL.